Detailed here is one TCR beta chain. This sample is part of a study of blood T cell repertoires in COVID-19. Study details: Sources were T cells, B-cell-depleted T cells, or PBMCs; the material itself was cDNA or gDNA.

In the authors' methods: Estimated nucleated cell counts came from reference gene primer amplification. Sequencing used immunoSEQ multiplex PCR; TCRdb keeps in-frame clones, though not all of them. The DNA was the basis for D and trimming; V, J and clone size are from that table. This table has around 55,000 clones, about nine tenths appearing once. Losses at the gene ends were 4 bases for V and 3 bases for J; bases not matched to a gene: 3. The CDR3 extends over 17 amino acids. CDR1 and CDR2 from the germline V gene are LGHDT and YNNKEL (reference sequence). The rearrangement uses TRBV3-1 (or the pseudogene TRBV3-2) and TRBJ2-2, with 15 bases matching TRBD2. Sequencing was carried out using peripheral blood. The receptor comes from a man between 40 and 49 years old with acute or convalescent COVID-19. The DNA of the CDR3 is TGTGCCAGCAGCCGGGGACTAGCGGGAGGCTACACCGGGGAGCTGTTTTTT. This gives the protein CASSRGLAGGYTGELFF.